The following is a T cell receptor (beta chain) sequence with its context. The protocol was immunoSEQ multiplex PCR, while the TCRdb copy is restricted to in-frame clones and leaves out a portion. The sample includes about 73,000 clones, approximately 89% of them seen just once. This sample stems from a study of OX40 agonist ivuxolimab in advanced cancers. About the research overall: Patient treatment consisted of intravenous ivuxolimab administration every 2 weeks at 0.01 to 10 mg/kg.

CDR1 and CDR2 (germline): SGDLS, YYNGEE. The CDR3 sequence is 15 residues long. Trimming pared 7 bases from V and 1 base from J, leaving 17 bases between. Material: CD4+ or CD8+ T cells sorted from blood, obtained in a trial of the OX40 agonist ivuxolimab. The chain has TRBV9 and TRBJ1-1; the D gene is possibly TRBD1 (6 bases). The source of this sequence is an adult with an advanced solid tumor such as melanoma, head and neck, liver or kidney cancer. For the CDR3, the DNA is TGTGCCAGCGGTCGATTGGGGGCGGGGAACACTGAAGCTTTCTTT. Translated, it gives CASGRLGAGNTEAFF.